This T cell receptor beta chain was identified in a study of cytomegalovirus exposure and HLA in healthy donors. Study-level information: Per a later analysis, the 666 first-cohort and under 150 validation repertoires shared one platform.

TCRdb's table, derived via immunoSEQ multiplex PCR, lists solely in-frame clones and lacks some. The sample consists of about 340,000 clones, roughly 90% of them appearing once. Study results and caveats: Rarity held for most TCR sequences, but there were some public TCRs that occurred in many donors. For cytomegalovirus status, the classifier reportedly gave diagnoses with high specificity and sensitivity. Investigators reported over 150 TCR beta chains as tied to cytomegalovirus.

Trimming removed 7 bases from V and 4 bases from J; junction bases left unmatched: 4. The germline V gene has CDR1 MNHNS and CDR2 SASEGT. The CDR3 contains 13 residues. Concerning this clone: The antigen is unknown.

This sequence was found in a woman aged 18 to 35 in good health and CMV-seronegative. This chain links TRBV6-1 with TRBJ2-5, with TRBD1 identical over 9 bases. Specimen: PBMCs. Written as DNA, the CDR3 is TGTGCCAGCACCGCGACAGGGGGAGAGACCCAGTACTTC. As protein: CASTATGGETQYF.